This entry is about one T cell receptor (beta chain). The data stem from a study of sequential checkpoint blockade in melanoma. Study details: First-line arms were nivolumab then ipilimumab, or the reverse, randomized 1:1. Each arm's sequence ended with maintenance nivolumab.

Only in-frame clones appear in the TCRdb table, and some are missing; sequencing was by immunoSEQ multiplex PCR. The sample includes around 34,000 clones, roughly 84% of them seen just once. Described treatment: randomized to nivolumab then ipilimumab (arm A) or the reverse (arm B). No patient had prior DNA-damaging chemotherapy. Live CD3+CD8+ CD19− CD56− cells were sorted from PBMCs. CDR3 size: 14 residues. Trimming shortened V by 6 bases and J by 7 bases, and 16 bases separated the two germline ends. Germline V lookup: CDR1 LNHDA, CDR2 SQIVND (reference sequence). The gene calls are TRBV19 and TRBJ1-5; a weak D match, TRBD1 (6 bases). This TCR derives from a human donor with melanoma. Specimen: CD8+ T cells sorted from blood (inferred from file names), collected from a patient given nivolumab and ipilimumab in sequence. In nucleotides, the CDR3 is TGTGCCAGTAGCTGGGGGGGCGCTGGGCAGCCCCAGCATTTT. Its translation: CASSWGGAGQPQHF.